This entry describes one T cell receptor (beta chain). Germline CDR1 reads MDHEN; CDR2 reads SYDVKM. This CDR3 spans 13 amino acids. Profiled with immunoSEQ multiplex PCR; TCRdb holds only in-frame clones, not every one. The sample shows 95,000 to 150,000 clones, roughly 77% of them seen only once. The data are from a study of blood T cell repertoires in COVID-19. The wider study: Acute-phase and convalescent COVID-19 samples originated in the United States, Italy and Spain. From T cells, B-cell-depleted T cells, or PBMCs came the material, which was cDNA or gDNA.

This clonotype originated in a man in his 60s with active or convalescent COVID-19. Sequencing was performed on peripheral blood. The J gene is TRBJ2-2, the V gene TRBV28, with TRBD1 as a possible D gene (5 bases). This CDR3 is CATDGVRPGELFF. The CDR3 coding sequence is TGTGCGACAGATGGGGTTCGGCCCGGGGAGCTGTTTTTT.